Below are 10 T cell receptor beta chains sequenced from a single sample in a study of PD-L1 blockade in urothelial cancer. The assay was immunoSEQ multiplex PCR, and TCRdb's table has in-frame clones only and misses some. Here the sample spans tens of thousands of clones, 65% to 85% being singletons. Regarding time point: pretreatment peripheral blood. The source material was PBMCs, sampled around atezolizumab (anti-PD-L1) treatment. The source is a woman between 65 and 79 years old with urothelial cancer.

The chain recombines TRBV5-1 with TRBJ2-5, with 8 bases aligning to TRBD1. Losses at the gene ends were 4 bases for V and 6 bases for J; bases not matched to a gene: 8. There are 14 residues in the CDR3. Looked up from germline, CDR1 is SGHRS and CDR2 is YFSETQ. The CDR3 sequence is CASSPAGGGQTQYF. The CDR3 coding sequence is TGCGCCAGCAGCCCTGCAGGGGGCGGTCAGACCCAGTACTTC.

CDR3 amino acids: CASSIVEPNTF. As DNA, the CDR3 is TGCGCCAGCAGTATCGTGGAGCCTAACACCTTC. This rearrangement joins TRBV10-2 to TRBJ1-2; D call uncertain. Germline V CDR1 and CDR2: WSHSY, SAAADI. This CDR3 has 11 residues. V shed 5 bases and J shed 12 bases, with 13 bases lying between them.

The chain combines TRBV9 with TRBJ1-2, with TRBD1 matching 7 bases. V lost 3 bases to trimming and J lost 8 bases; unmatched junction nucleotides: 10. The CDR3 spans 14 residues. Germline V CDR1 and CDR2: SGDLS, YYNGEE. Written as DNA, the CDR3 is TGTGCCAGCAGCGGCAGGACGTACAGGGGAGGCTACACCTTC. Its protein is CASSGRTYRGGYTF.

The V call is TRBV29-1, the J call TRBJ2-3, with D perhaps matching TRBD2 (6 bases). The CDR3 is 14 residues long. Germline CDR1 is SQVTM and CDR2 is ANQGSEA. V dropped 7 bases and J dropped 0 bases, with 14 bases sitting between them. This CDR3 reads CSAPGTFSTDTQYF. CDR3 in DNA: TGCAGCGCCCCTGGGACTTTTAGCACAGATACGCAGTATTTT.

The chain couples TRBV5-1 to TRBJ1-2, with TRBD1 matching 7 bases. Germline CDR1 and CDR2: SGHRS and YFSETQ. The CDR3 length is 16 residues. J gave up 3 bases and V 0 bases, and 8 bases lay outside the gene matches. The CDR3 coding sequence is TGCGCCAGCAGCTTGGGTTTGACAGGGATCGACTATGGCTACACCTTC. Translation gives CASSLGLTGIDYGYTF.

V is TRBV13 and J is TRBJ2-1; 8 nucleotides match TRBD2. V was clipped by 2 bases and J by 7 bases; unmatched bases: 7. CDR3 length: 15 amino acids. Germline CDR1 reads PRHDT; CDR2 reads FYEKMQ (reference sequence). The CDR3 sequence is CASSLYPREGNEQFF. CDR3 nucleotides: TGTGCCAGCAGCTTATACCCCCGGGAGGGGAATGAGCAGTTCTTC.

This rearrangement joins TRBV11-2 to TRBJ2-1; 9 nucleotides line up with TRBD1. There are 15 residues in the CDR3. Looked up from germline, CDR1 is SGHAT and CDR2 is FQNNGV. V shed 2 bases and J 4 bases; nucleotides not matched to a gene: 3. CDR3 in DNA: TGTGCCAGCAGCTTAAGGGACAGGGATTACAATGAGCAGTTCTTC. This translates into CASSLRDRDYNEQFF.

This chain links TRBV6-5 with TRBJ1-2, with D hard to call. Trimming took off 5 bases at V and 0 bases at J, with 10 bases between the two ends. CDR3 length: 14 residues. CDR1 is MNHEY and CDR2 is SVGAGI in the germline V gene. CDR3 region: CASSGGRTNYGYTF. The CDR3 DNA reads TGTGCCAGCAGTGGAGGACGGACTAACTATGGCTACACCTTC.

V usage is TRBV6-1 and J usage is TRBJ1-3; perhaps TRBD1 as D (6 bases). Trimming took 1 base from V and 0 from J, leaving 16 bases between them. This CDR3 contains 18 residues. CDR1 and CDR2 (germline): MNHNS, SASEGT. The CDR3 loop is CASSEVEGGILSGNTIYF. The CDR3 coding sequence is TGTGCCAGCAGTGAAGTGGAGGGGGGGATCCTCTCTGGAAACACCATATATTTT.

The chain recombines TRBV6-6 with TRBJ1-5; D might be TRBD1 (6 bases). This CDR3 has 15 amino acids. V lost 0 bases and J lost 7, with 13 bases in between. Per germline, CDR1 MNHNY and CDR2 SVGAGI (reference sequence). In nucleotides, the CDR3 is TGTGCCAGCAGTTACTCAACAGGGTCTGACCAGCCCCAGCATTTT. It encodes CASSYSTGSDQPQHF.